These 27 T cell receptor beta chains were sequenced from one sample in a study of OX40 agonist ivuxolimab in advanced cancers. TCRdb keeps only in-frame clones here, not all; method: immunoSEQ multiplex PCR. The data contain 65,000 to 80,000 clones, about 90% of them singletons. Material: CD4+ or CD8+ T cells sorted from blood, obtained in a trial of the OX40 agonist ivuxolimab. These receptor sequences come from an adult with an advanced solid tumor such as melanoma, head and neck, liver or kidney cancer.

This chain uses TRBV19 with TRBJ2-7; 10 nucleotides align to TRBD1. Unmatched junction bases numbered 5, after V lost 3 bases and J lost 6 bases. This CDR3 has 14 amino acids. Looked up from germline, CDR1 is LNHDA and CDR2 is SQIVND (reference sequence). The CDR3 here is CASSIGQGGLEQYF. The CDR3 region has the DNA TGTGCCAGTAGTATCGGACAGGGGGGCCTCGAGCAGTACTTC.

The V gene is TRBV19, the J gene TRBJ2-1; TRBD2 matches 10 bases. Germline V gene data show CDR1 as LNHDA and CDR2 as SQIVND (reference sequence). The CDR3 has 16 residues. J was trimmed by 8 bases and V by 7 bases; bases with no gene match: 14. The CDR3 loop reads CASNSRGLAAGDEQFF. The CDR3 region has the DNA TGTGCCAGTAATTCGAGAGGACTAGCGGCTGGGGATGAGCAGTTCTTC. The variable domain in full, completed from reference TRBV19 and TRBJ2-1, reads DGGITQSPKYLFRKEGQNVTLSCEQNLNHDAMYWYRQDPGQGLRLIYYSQIVNDFQKGDIAEGYSVSREKKESFPLTVTSAQKNPTAFYLCASNSRGLAAGDEQFFGPGTRLTVL.

This rearrangement joins TRBV11-2 to TRBJ2-2; 7 positions match TRBD1. Trimming cost V 5 bases and J 4 bases; bases outside gene matches: 4. Germline values: CDR1 SGHAT, CDR2 FQNNGV. The CDR3 runs 14 residues. The CDR3 sequence is CASSQDRLTGELFF. In DNA, the CDR3 is TGTGCCAGCAGCCAGGACAGGCTCACCGGGGAGCTGTTTTTT.

The chain is built from TRBV7-7 and TRBJ2-1; TRBD2 might be the D (5 bases). V lost 1 base and J lost 6, with 13 bases in between. The length of the CDR3 is 15 residues. Germline CDR1 reads SSHAT; CDR2 reads FNYEAQ (reference sequence). CDR3 sequence (DNA): TGTGCCAGCAGCTTAGGACCAGAGGGCTTCAATGAGCAGTTCTTC. This gives the protein CASSLGPEGFNEQFF.

The rearrangement links TRBV27 to TRBJ2-7; TRBD2 agrees at 8 bases. Per germline, CDR1 MNHEY and CDR2 SMNVEV (reference sequence). The CDR3 extends over 15 amino acids. Germline trimming cut 6 bases from V and 0 bases from J; bases unmatched to any gene: 7. The CDR3 region has the DNA TGTGCCAGCAGAAAAACTAGCGGAGTCTCCTACGAGCAGTACTTC. Translating it yields CASRKTSGVSYEQYF.

V is TRBV2 and J is TRBJ1-3; TRBD1 might be the D (5 bases). There are 16 residues in the CDR3. From germline, CDR1 is SNHLY and CDR2 FYNNEI. Deletions cut 7 bases from V and 0 bases from J, with 16 bases between. In DNA, the CDR3 is TGTGCCAGCACTCAGACAGAAACCGCCTCTGGAAACACCATATATTTT. Protein sequence: CASTQTETASGNTIYF.

The rearrangement uses TRBV6-5 and TRBJ2-1, with 13 bases that match TRBD2. J gave up 6 bases and V 7 bases, and 6 bases lay outside the gene matches. This CDR3 spans 15 amino acids. Germline CDR1 and CDR2: MNHEY and SVGAGI. The CDR3 is CASTLTSGRSNEQFF. In DNA form, the CDR3 reads TGTGCCAGCACCCTGACTAGCGGGAGGTCCAATGAGCAGTTCTTC.

The rearrangement joins TRBV6-6 to TRBJ2-7; 9 nucleotides line up with TRBD1. The junction had 6 bases not matched to a gene; V was cut back by 5 bases and J by 4 bases. The CDR3 loop spans 14 amino acids. Germline assignment: CDR1 MNHNY and CDR2 SVGAGI (reference sequence). CDR3 residues: CASSKPGQGYEQYF. The CDR3 nucleotides read TGTGCCAGCAGTAAACCGGGACAGGGTTACGAGCAGTACTTC.

This chain connects TRBV12-5 to TRBJ1-1, with D possibly matching TRBD1 (5 bases). The CDR3 runs to 14 residues. Per the germline V gene, CDR1 is LGHNT and CDR2 is FRNRAP. Trimming removed 7 bases from V and 1 base from J, with 13 bases in between. CDR3 amino acids: CASALSQGNTEAFF. As DNA, the CDR3 is TGTGCTAGTGCCCTATCCCAGGGGAACACTGAAGCTTTCTTT.

The chain is built from TRBV20-1 and TRBJ1-5, with D possibly matching TRBD1 (5 bases). Between the trimmed V and J ends, which lost 3 bases and 11 bases, there was a span of 11 bases. This CDR3 comprises 11 residues. CDR1 DFQATT and CDR2 SNEGSKA come from the germline V gene (reference sequence). DNA for the CDR3: TGCAGTGCTAGTGACAGTCTGGCCCAGCATTTT. It codes for CSASDSLAQHF.

The chain combines TRBV2 with TRBJ2-1, with TRBD1 matching 8 bases. J gave up 4 bases and V 4 bases, and 6 bases lay outside the gene matches. This CDR3 contains 15 residues. Germline CDR1 reads SNHLY; CDR2 reads FYNNEI. As DNA, the CDR3 is TGTGCCAGCAGTGTCAGGGGGCCGCCGTACAATGAGCAGTTCTTC. Translated, it gives CASSVRGPPYNEQFF.

The chain uses TRBV12-5 and TRBJ1-5, with D tentatively TRBD1 (6 bases). V was shortened by 6 bases and J by 0 bases, with 12 bases between the two germline ends. CDR3 length: 15 residues. Per the germline V gene, CDR1 is LGHNT and CDR2 is FRNRAP. CDR3: CASGHRTDSNQPQHF. In DNA, the CDR3 is TGTGCTAGTGGCCACAGGACAGATAGCAATCAGCCCCAGCATTTT.

This chain connects TRBV25-1 to TRBJ2-6; no firm D call. V was pared by 6 bases and J by 1 base, with 4 bases between. CDR1 and CDR2 (germline): MGHDK, SYGVNS. The CDR3 is made up of 13 amino acids. CDR3 sequence reads: CASRASGANVLTF. The DNA of the CDR3 is TGTGCCAGCAGGGCTTCTGGGGCCAACGTCCTGACTTTC.

This clone was found once. This chain connects TRBV5-1 to TRBJ1-1; TRBD1 agrees at 9 bases. The CDR3 contains 15 residues. Germline trimming cut 3 bases from V and 2 bases from J; bases unmatched to any gene: 5. Germline CDR1 reads SGHRS; CDR2 reads YFSETQ. In nucleotides, the CDR3 is TGCGCCAGCAGCTCAGGGACAGGGATAAACACTGAAGCTTTCTTT. Translated: CASSSGTGINTEAFF.

The chain carries TRBV19 and TRBJ2-3; D is perhaps TRBD2 (6 bases). V shed 4 bases and J shed 6 bases, with 11 bases lying between them. Germline CDR1 and CDR2: LNHDA and SQIVND (reference sequence). The CDR3 is 13 amino acids. Here the CDR3 reads CASSSGRGDTQYF. DNA for the CDR3: TGTGCCAGTAGTAGCGGACGGGGGGATACGCAGTATTTT.

The rearrangement uses TRBV27 and TRBJ2-5; perhaps TRBD2 as D (6 bases). CDR1 is MNHEY, CDR2 SMNVEV, per germline (reference sequence). V was pared by 8 bases and J by 0 bases, with 16 bases between. The CDR3 has 15 amino acids. As DNA, the CDR3 is TGTGCCAGCCGAACCTCCCTAGCGAACCAAGAGACCCAGTACTTC. Protein sequence: CASRTSLANQETQYF.

V and J are TRBV7-7 and TRBJ2-1; 9 bases fit TRBD1. The CDR3 covers 16 residues. V gave up 4 bases and J gave up 1 base; unmatched junction bases: 5. Germline values: CDR1 SSHAT, CDR2 FNYEAQ (reference sequence). CDR3 DNA sequence: TGTGCCAGCAGCTCGACACAGGGGGCGTCCTACAATGAGCAGTTCTTC. Its translation: CASSSTQGASYNEQFF.

The chain carries TRBV5-1 and TRBJ2-3; 8 bases line up with TRBD1. The CDR3 spans 16 residues. Germline CDR1 reads SGHRS; CDR2 reads YFSETQ. V trimming: 3 bases; J trimming: 4 bases; junction bases outside the gene matches: 10. CDR3 residues: CASSWPWTGSADTQYF. The CDR3 DNA reads TGCGCCAGCAGCTGGCCTTGGACAGGGAGTGCAGATACGCAGTATTTT.

The CDR3 protein is CASSPGGLGSGTDTQYF. CDR3 bases: TGCGCCAGCAGCCCGGGCGGACTAGGGAGTGGCACAGATACGCAGTATTTT. The V gene is TRBV5-1, the J gene TRBJ2-3; 7 nucleotides align to TRBD2. After removal of 4 bases from V and 1 base from J, the junction contained 12 bases not matched to a gene. The CDR3 extends over 17 amino acids. Germline assignment: CDR1 SGHRS and CDR2 YFSETQ. Based on the CDR3 plus reference TRBV5-1 and TRBJ2-3, the full variable domain is KAGVTQTPRYLIKTRGQQVTLSCSPISGHRSVSWYQQTPGQGLQFLFEYFSETQRNKGNFPGRFSGRQFSNSRSEMNVSTLELGDSALYLCASSPGGLGSGTDTQYFGPGTRLTVL.

The chain has TRBV15 and TRBJ1-5, with 8 bases fitting TRBD1. Germline CDR1 LNHNV, CDR2 YYDKDF (reference sequence). The CDR3 has 15 amino acids. J gave up 5 bases and V 5 bases, and 8 bases lay outside the gene matches. The CDR3 DNA sequence: TGTGCCACCAGCCGAGGACAGGGCGTCGATCAGCCCCAGCATTTT. Its translation is CATSRGQGVDQPQHF.

CDR3: CASSSLSSYEQYF. DNA for the CDR3: TGCGCCAGCAGCTCACTATCTTCCTACGAGCAGTACTTC. This chain links TRBV5-1 with TRBJ2-7, with unresolved D. This CDR3 spans 13 amino acids. The germline CDR1 and CDR2 sequences are SGHRS and YFSETQ. V was pared by 3 bases and J by 1 base, with 8 bases between.

The chain joins TRBV7-2 to TRBJ2-2; the D is unclear. The CDR3 is 16 amino acids. Trimming removed 5 bases from V and 4 bases from J, with 17 bases in between. The germline V gene encodes CDR1 SGHTA and CDR2 FQGNSA. This CDR3 reads CASSPNHRIGTGELFF. The CDR3 nucleotides are TGTGCCAGCAGCCCAAACCATAGAATCGGCACCGGGGAGCTGTTTTTT.

J is TRBJ2-5 and V is TRBV2; D remains ambiguous. The CDR3 length is 15 residues. V was pared by 4 bases and J by 5 bases, with 17 bases between. Per the germline V gene, CDR1 is SNHLY and CDR2 is FYNNEI. As DNA, the CDR3 is TGTGCCAGCAGTGTTTTTCCCCACCTTCGGGAGACCCAGTACTTC. Encoded protein: CASSVFPHLRETQYF.

The chain employs TRBV29-1 and TRBJ2-7, with 7 nucleotides matching TRBD2. With 4 bases clipped from V and 0 bases from J, the junction kept 6 bases outside the gene matches. CDR1 and CDR2 (germline): SQVTM, ANQGSEA. There are 14 residues in the CDR3. The chain's CDR3 is CSVGQGGSSYEQYF. For the CDR3, the DNA is TGCAGCGTTGGGCAGGGCGGGAGCTCCTACGAGCAGTACTTC.

The V call is TRBV27, the J call TRBJ1-4; no definite D call. V was shortened by 4 bases and J by 8 bases, with 14 bases between the two germline ends. This CDR3 is built from 14 residues. The germline V gene encodes CDR1 MNHEY and CDR2 SMNVEV (reference sequence). DNA for the CDR3: TGTGCCAGCAGTTCCGACCGCGAGAGCGAAAAACTGTTTTTT. This gives the protein CASSSDRESEKLFF.

The chain couples TRBV5-5 to TRBJ2-1; D may be TRBD2 (6 bases). Germline assignment: CDR1 SGHKS and CDR2 YYEKEE (reference sequence). V shed 4 bases and J shed 5 bases, with 16 bases lying between them. The CDR3 loop spans 15 amino acids. The CDR3 nucleotides are TGTGCCAGCAGCACGGGACTCTCCTACCACAATGAGCAGTTCTTC. This codes for CASSTGLSYHNEQFF.

The rearrangement links TRBV14 to TRBJ2-3; perhaps TRBD1 as D (6 bases). V lost 2 bases, J lost 4 bases, and 10 bases lay in between. This CDR3 is built from 14 residues. Per the germline V gene, CDR1 is SGHDN and CDR2 is FVKESK. CDR3 amino acids: CASSQLQGPDTQYF. In DNA form, the CDR3 reads TGTGCCAGCAGCCAACTACAGGGCCCAGATACGCAGTATTTT.